This passage covers 4 T cell receptor beta chains from one sample sequenced in a study of response to subunit inactivated influenza vaccine. One entry per CDR3 protein results from TCRdb running MiXCR on the RT-PCR reads. The sample consists of around 480,000 distinct CDR3 sequences, about 17% of them appearing once. The sequencing here drew on CD4+ T cells sorted from PBMCs, taken less than 25 months after vaccination. Every receptor here comes from a man between 50 and 70 years old who received an inactivated influenza vaccine.

The chain employs TRBV3-1 and TRBJ2-3; possible D gene TRBD2, 6 bases. The length of the CDR3 is 14 residues. The ends were cut back, 7 bases at V and 3 bases at J, with 14 bases in the middle. Germline V gene data show CDR1 as LGHDT and CDR2 as YNNKEL (reference sequence). CDR3 bases: TGTGCCAGCACCCCTGGCGGGGCAACAGATACGCAGTATTTT. This sequence encodes CASTPGGATDTQYF.

The rearrangement uses TRBV12-3 or TRBV12-4 and TRBJ1-3, with TRBD1 matching 11 bases. This CDR3 is built from 16 residues. Trimming took 6 bases from V and 3 from J; bases not matched to a gene: 7. The DNA for the CDR3 is TGTGCCAGCAGCACCGGGACAGGGGGGAATGGAAACACCATATATTTT. Residues: CASSTGTGGNGNTIYF.

In nucleotides, the CDR3 is TGTGCCAGCAGTTACCGCGGCGGAGGGGGCACAGATACGCAGTATTTT. It codes for CASSYRGGGGTDTQYF. V usage is TRBV6-5 and J usage is TRBJ2-3, with D maybe TRBD2 (6 bases). V was clipped by 2 bases and J by 1 base, with 13 bases between them. The CDR3 length is 16 residues. CDR1 and CDR2 (germline): MNHEY, SVGAGI.

This clonotype was detected once. This could be a read error, since a much larger clone is one nucleotide away. As the CDR3 is not closed by the conserved phenylalanine or tryptophan, this likely results from a read error. This sequence joins TRBV5-1 and TRBJ2-7; TRBD1 agrees at 7 bases. Germline CDR1 is SGHRS and CDR2 is YFSETQ. CDR3 length equals 16 residues. V shed 4 bases and J 3 bases; nucleotides not matched to a gene: 13. CDR3 sequence: CASSTVTGSFFYEQYS. CDR3 DNA sequence: TGCGCCAGCAGCACCGTGACAGGGTCGTTCTTCTACGAGCAGTACTCC.